This T cell receptor beta chain was found in a study of blood T cell repertoires in COVID-19. Study at large: Specimens from acute and convalescent COVID-19 originated in the United States, Italy and Spain. The cDNA or gDNA used as material had been derived from T cells, B-cell-depleted T cells, or PBMCs.

The length of the CDR3 is 14 residues. CDR1 SGHNT and CDR2 YENEEA come from the germline V gene. Trimming pared 6 bases from V and 3 bases from J, leaving 11 bases between. TCRdb keeps only in-frame clones here, not all; method: immunoSEQ multiplex PCR. The repertoire holds roughly 95,000 clones, with 90% to 95% as singletons. This clonotype originated in a woman aged 50 to 60 in a cohort sampled during active COVID-19. The chain recombines TRBV11-3 with TRBJ2-2; D gene unclear. Sequencing used peripheral blood. The CDR3 sequence is CASSRISDTGELFF. The CDR3 DNA is TGTGCCAGCAGTCGTATATCTGACACCGGGGAGCTGTTTTTT.